A single sample is the source of the 28 T cell receptor beta chains below, sequenced in a study of CD8 T cells in ankylosing spondylitis. Study-level points and caveats: About 8 highly homologous variants made up a TCR beta motif that seemed to typify ankylosing spondylitis blood.

Their recognized antigens are unknown. TCRdb fed the 5' RACE reads into MiXCR, producing one record per CDR3 protein. The data contain 700,000 to 1,000,000 distinct CDR3 sequences, approximately 12% of them singletons. The sample taken for sequencing was blood, either unsorted or a sorted T cell fraction (not recorded which). These receptors originate from a male donor with ankylosing spondylitis.

Ten or more counts support this clonotype. The rearrangement uses TRBV20-1 and TRBJ2-1; TRBD2 matches at 7 bases. The CDR3 runs 11 residues. V dropped 3 bases and J dropped 9; count of bases not matched to a gene: 2. The germline CDR1 and CDR2 sequences are DFQATT and SNEGSKA (reference sequence). The CDR3 coding sequence is TGCAGTGCTAGGGGGGGGGTTGAGCAGTTCTTC. Its translation: CSARGGVEQFF.

This chain uses TRBV20-1 with TRBJ2-1, with TRBD2 matching over 9 bases. The CDR3 runs to 15 residues. Germline V gene lookup returns CDR1 DFQATT and CDR2 SNEGSKA (reference sequence). The J segment lost 12 bases and the V segment lost 0 bases, leaving 12 bases of the junction unmatched. CDR3 coding DNA: TGCAGTGCTAGAGATCAGCGACTAGCGGCCAGTCTGCAGTTCTTC. Amino acids: CSARDQRLAASLQFF.

In this sample, this clonotype turned up many times. The chain joins TRBV28 to TRBJ2-1; D gene uncertain. V lost 4 bases, J lost 1 base, and 8 bases lay in between. Germline V CDR1 and CDR2: MDHEN, SYDVKM. This CDR3 has 14 amino acids. The CDR3 loop reads CASSSYGSYNEQFF. The CDR3 nucleotides are TGTGCCAGCAGTTCGTATGGGTCCTACAATGAGCAGTTCTTC.

This clonotype has ten or more counts. The chain links TRBV6-1 to TRBJ1-1; D call uncertain. Germline CDR1 is MNHNS and CDR2 is SASEGT. With 7 bases removed from V and 0 bases from J, the gap between germline ends came to 9 bases. This CDR3 has 13 amino acids. CDR3 in DNA: TGTGCCAGCATGAAGGGCATGAACACTGAAGCTTTCTTT. It is translated as CASMKGMNTEAFF.

This clonotype was seen many times. The V call is TRBV7-2, the J call TRBJ1-5, with TRBD1 as a possible D gene (6 bases). The CDR3 spans 16 residues. The V end lost 1 base, the J end lost 3 bases, and 13 bases lay between the germline ends. Germline V gene data show CDR1 as SGHTA and CDR2 as FQGNSA. Here the CDR3 reads CASSLVGGLVNQPQHF. CDR3 nucleotide sequence: TGTGCCAGCAGCTTAGTCGGGGGGCTCGTCAATCAGCCCCAGCATTTT.

The gene calls are TRBV7-2 and TRBJ2-1, with TRBD2 as a possible D gene (7 bases). CDR1 and CDR2 (germline): SGHTA, FQGNSA. CDR3 size: 14 residues. The germline V and J ends were trimmed by 5 bases and 9 bases, with 17 bases remaining between them. The CDR3 nucleotides read TGTGCCAGCAGCGCCCGGGCGGGGGCCGTTGAGCAGTTCTTC. It yields the protein CASSARAGAVEQFF.

Of note for this clonotype: A much larger clone lies one base from this, so it may be a read error. This sequence joins TRBV20-1 and TRBJ1-1; possibly TRBD1 for D (5 bases). The CDR3 contains 12 residues. Germline CDR1 and CDR2: DFQATT and SNEGSKA (reference sequence). V shed 7 bases and J shed 7 bases, with 16 bases lying between them. The chain's CDR3 is CSVQVATREAFF. The CDR3 DNA follows: TGCAGTGTACAGGTCGCGACGCGTGAAGCTTTCTTT.

The sample holds a few counts of this clonotype. The V and J genes are TRBV6-1 and TRBJ2-7; TRBD1 matches at 9 bases. V was clipped by 7 bases and J by 4 bases; unmatched bases: 8. The CDR3 contains 14 residues. Germline CDR1 is MNHNS and CDR2 is SASEGT. The CDR3 sequence is CASTMDRGPYEQYF. DNA for the CDR3: TGTGCCAGCACCATGGACAGGGGACCTTACGAGCAGTACTTC.

This clonotype was counted between two and nine times. This chain joins TRBV6-5 and TRBJ2-2; no firm D call. Trimming shortened V by 4 bases and J by 3 bases, and 12 bases separated the two germline ends. Germline CDR1 reads MNHEY; CDR2 reads SVGAGI. CDR3 size: 15 residues. CDR3 DNA sequence: TGTGCCAGCAGTTCTCCACCCAGACACACCGGGGAGCTGTTTTTT. It encodes CASSSPPRHTGELFF.

The chain carries TRBV7-9 and TRBJ2-2, with 7 bases matching TRBD2. This CDR3 is built from 15 residues. Germline CDR1 is SEHNR and CDR2 is FQNEAQ (reference sequence). V lost 5 bases, J lost 4 bases, and 7 bases stayed unmatched. The CDR3 bases are TGTGCCAGCAGCCAAATCAGCGGGATCACCGGGGAGCTGTTTTTT. It yields the protein CASSQISGITGELFF.

The chain combines TRBV28 with TRBJ2-1, with 9 bases identical to TRBD2. With 6 bases clipped from V and 10 bases from J, the junction kept 7 bases outside the gene matches. The CDR3 is 13 residues long. CDR1 MDHEN and CDR2 SYDVKM come from the germline V gene. The CDR3 nucleotides read TGTGCCAGCAGGGCGGGAGGGCTAAGGGAGCAGTTCTTC. As protein: CASRAGGLREQFF.

At least ten counts were recorded for this clonotype. The rearrangement uses TRBV29-1 and TRBJ1-1, with D uncertain. Germline assignment: CDR1 SQVTM and CDR2 ANQGSEA. Trimming removed 5 bases from V and 2 bases from J, with 12 bases in between. The CDR3 extends over 13 amino acids. The CDR3 nucleotides read TGCAGCGTTAGGGCTCGGCAAAACACTGAAGCTTTCTTT. Protein: CSVRARQNTEAFF.

CDR3 DNA sequence: TGCAGTGCTCAAAAGCGGGGGGGGGCCCAGGAGACCCAGTACTTC. Its protein is CSAQKRGGAQETQYF. The V call is TRBV20-1, the J call TRBJ2-5, with TRBD2 matching 10 bases. The CDR3 has 15 residues. V shed 5 bases and J 5 bases; nucleotides not matched to a gene: 11. Germline CDR1 is DFQATT and CDR2 is SNEGSKA (reference sequence).

The chain couples TRBV11-2 to TRBJ1-1; D is ambiguous. Germline CDR1 is SGHAT and CDR2 is FQNNGV. This CDR3 has 15 residues. The germline V and J ends were trimmed by 3 bases and 0 bases, with 11 bases remaining between them. CDR3 sequence: CASSFDGVLNTEAFF. The CDR3 DNA reads TGTGCCAGCAGCTTTGATGGGGTATTGAACACTGAAGCTTTCTTT.

Ten or more counts support this clonotype. This chain links TRBV29-1 with TRBJ2-3; 12 bases are shared with TRBD2. Germline-derived CDR1 and CDR2 are SQVTM and ANQGSEA. This CDR3 has 15 residues. Unmatched junction bases numbered 7, after V lost 7 bases and J lost 2 bases. CDR3 region: CSGKGLAGPTDTQYF. The CDR3 DNA follows: TGCAGCGGGAAAGGACTAGCGGGACCCACAGATACGCAGTATTTT.

In this sample, this clonotype turned up many times. V is TRBV5-6 and J is TRBJ2-1, with no clear D. V was trimmed by 2 bases and J by 4 bases, leaving 7 bases between them. CDR3 length equals 13 residues. The germline gives CDR1 SGHDT, CDR2 YYEEEE. The CDR3 sequence is CASSFGQYNEQFF. The DNA for the CDR3 is TGTGCCAGCAGCTTTGGGCAGTACAATGAGCAGTTCTTC.

The rearrangement links TRBV18 to TRBJ2-4; D tentatively fits TRBD1 or TRBD2 (5 bases each). The CDR3 extends over 13 amino acids. CDR1 is KGHSH and CDR2 is LQKENI in the germline V gene. Trimming pared 3 bases from V and 9 bases from J, leaving 12 bases between. CDR3 in DNA: TGTGCCAGCTCACCTCCGGGAAGGGGCATTCAGTACTTC. Translated, it gives CASSPPGRGIQYF.

This clonotype was detected only a few times. One end of the junction is discordant with germline, which a read error may explain. The gene calls are TRBV10-3 and TRBJ2-7; 11 positions agree with TRBD2. This CDR3 has 15 amino acids. Germline V gene data show CDR1 as ENHRY and CDR2 as SYGVKD. CDR3 residues: CAISGGTSGSHEQYF. DNA of the CDR3: TGTGCCATCAGCGGGGGGACTAGCGGCTCCCACGAGCAGTACTTC.

This clonotype was recorded at least ten times. The chain combines TRBV28 with TRBJ2-2; D possibly corresponds to TRBD1 (6 bases). The V gene's germline CDR1 is MDHEN and CDR2 SYDVKM. V lost 5 bases and J lost 7, with 11 bases in between. This CDR3 has 13 amino acids. CDR3 coding DNA: TGTGCCAGCAGTGTACAGGGTCACGGGGAGCTGTTTTTT. Protein sequence: CASSVQGHGELFF.

Only a few counts were recorded for this clonotype. The chain has TRBV20-1 and TRBJ1-5; 7 nucleotides line up with TRBD1. CDR1 and CDR2 (germline): DFQATT, SNEGSKA (reference sequence). Unmatched junction bases numbered 7, after V lost 5 bases and J lost 3 bases. CDR3 length: 14 residues. CDR3 in amino acids: CSAERTGHNQPQHF. In nucleotides, the CDR3 is TGCAGTGCTGAGCGGACAGGCCACAATCAGCCCCAGCATTTT.

This rearrangement joins TRBV7-2 to TRBJ1-5, with 9 bases fitting TRBD1. The J segment lost 6 bases and the V segment lost 5 bases, leaving 8 bases of the junction unmatched. The CDR3 runs 15 residues. CDR1 and CDR2 from the germline V gene are SGHTA and FQGNSA. CDR3 nucleotide sequence: TGTGCCAGCAGCGTGACAGGGGGATTCGGTCAGCCCCAGCATTTT. It translates to CASSVTGGFGQPQHF.

This clonotype came up a few times. The chain links TRBV6-1 to TRBJ1-5; 7 nucleotides agree with TRBD1. The V and J ends lost 1 base and 0 bases, in that order; junction bases with no gene match: 6. This CDR3 is 17 amino acids long. Per the germline V gene, CDR1 is MNHNS and CDR2 is SASEGT. The CDR3 region is CASSEEQGLNSNQPQHF. The CDR3 region has the DNA TGTGCCAGCAGTGAAGAACAGGGGTTAAATAGCAATCAGCCCCAGCATTTT.

This clonotype was seen many times. CDR3 loop: CSARRGLSWEQFF. The DNA for the CDR3 is TGCAGTGCTCGGAGGGGACTTTCCTGGGAGCAGTTCTTC. This chain uses TRBV20-1 with TRBJ2-1, with TRBD2 as a possible D gene (6 bases). Germline V gives CDR1 DFQATT, CDR2 SNEGSKA (reference sequence). This CDR3 is 13 amino acids long. Trimming shortened V by 5 bases and J by 10 bases, and 18 bases separated the two germline ends.

The table lists this clonotype with a few counts. The rearrangement uses TRBV5-1 and TRBJ2-7; D gene uncertain. The germline V gene has CDR1 SGHRS and CDR2 YFSETQ. Trimming took 0 bases from V and 1 from J, leaving 14 bases between them. This CDR3 comprises 16 residues. The CDR3 sequence is CASSLVVGAPSYEQYF. Here the CDR3 DNA reads TGCGCCAGCAGCTTGGTGGTCGGAGCCCCTTCCTACGAGCAGTACTTC.

This clonotype was found a few times. The V and J genes are TRBV20-1 and TRBJ1-5; the D gene is possibly TRBD1 (5 bases). In germline, CDR1 is DFQATT, CDR2 SNEGSKA (reference sequence). V was shortened by 3 bases and J by 6 bases, with 9 bases between the two germline ends. The CDR3 runs 12 residues. The CDR3 DNA follows: TGCAGTGCTAGTTTTGGGGCTCAGCCCCAGCATTTT. Its protein product is CSASFGAQPQHF.

At least ten counts were recorded for this clonotype. The genes are TRBV29-1 and TRBJ2-5, with D tentatively TRBD1 (5 bases). The germline V and J ends were trimmed by 6 bases and 5 bases, with 13 bases remaining between them. There are 12 residues in the CDR3. Germline CDR1 is SQVTM and CDR2 is ANQGSEA. CDR3 protein: CSVAQGSETQYF. The CDR3 DNA reads as TGCAGCGTGGCCCAGGGAAGTGAGACCCAGTACTTC.

This clonotype was detected a few times. The chain is built from TRBV20-1 and TRBJ2-2, with D perhaps TRBD2 (6 bases). Trimming took off 1 base at V and 6 bases at J, with 9 bases between the two ends. Germline V gives CDR1 DFQATT, CDR2 SNEGSKA (reference sequence). The CDR3 is 13 residues long. The chain's CDR3 is CSARVWGAGELFF. The CDR3, as DNA: TGCAGTGCTAGAGTGTGGGGGGCCGGGGAGCTGTTTTTT.

The chain carries TRBV6-1 and TRBJ2-1; TRBD2 matches 10 bases. Germline loops: CDR1 MNHNS, CDR2 SASEGT. After removal of 2 bases from V and 8 bases from J, the junction contained 6 bases not matched to a gene. The CDR3 spans 15 residues. CDR3 bases: TGTGCCAGCAGTGAATTTAGCGGGAGGACGGATGAGCAGTTCTTC. Its protein product is CASSEFSGRTDEQFF.